This T cell receptor beta chain was recovered during a study of blood T cell repertoires in COVID-19. As for the study in general: Whether acute or convalescent, the COVID-19 samples came from the United States, Italy and Spain. Sample material is recorded as cDNA or gDNA derived from T cells, B-cell-depleted T cells, or PBMCs.

Authors' processing steps: Amplifying reference gene primers gave estimates of nucleated cell counts. Assay used: immunoSEQ multiplex PCR; TCRdb lists only in-frame clones, some missing. V and J calls and clone size are as listed in that table; D and trimming were resolved from the DNA. This sample has 98,000 or so clones, with approximately 85% found just once. The V and J ends lost 5 bases and 2 bases, in that order; junction bases with no gene match: 13. This CDR3 contains 17 residues. Germline lookup yields CDR1 SQVTM and CDR2 ANQGSEA. The chain recombines TRBV29-1 with TRBJ2-1, with 9 bases aligning to TRBD2. This clonotype originated in a man between 60 and 75 years old with acute or convalescent COVID-19. Sample: peripheral blood. The DNA of the CDR3 is TGCAGCGTTCCCAGATCCAATAGCGGGAGTGCCTACAATGAGCAGTTCTTC. As protein: CSVPRSNSGSAYNEQFF.